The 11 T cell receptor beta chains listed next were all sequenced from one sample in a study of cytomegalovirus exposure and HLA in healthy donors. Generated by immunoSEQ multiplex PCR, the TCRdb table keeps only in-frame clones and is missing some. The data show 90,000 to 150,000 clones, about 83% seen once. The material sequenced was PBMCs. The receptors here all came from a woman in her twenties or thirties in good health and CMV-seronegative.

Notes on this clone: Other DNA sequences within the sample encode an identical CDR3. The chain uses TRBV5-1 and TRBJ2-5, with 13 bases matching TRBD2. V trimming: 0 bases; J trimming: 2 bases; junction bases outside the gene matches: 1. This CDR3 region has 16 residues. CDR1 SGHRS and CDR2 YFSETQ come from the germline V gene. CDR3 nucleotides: TGCGCCAGCAGCTTGGGACTAGCGGGGGGACAAGAGACCCAGTACTTC. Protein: CASSLGLAGGQETQYF.

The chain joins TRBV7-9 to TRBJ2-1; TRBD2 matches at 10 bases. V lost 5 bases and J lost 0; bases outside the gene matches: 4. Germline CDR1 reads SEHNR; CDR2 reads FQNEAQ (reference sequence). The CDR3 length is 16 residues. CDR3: CASSPWTSGSYNEQFF. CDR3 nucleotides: TGTGCCAGCAGCCCCTGGACTAGCGGCTCCTACAATGAGCAGTTCTTC.

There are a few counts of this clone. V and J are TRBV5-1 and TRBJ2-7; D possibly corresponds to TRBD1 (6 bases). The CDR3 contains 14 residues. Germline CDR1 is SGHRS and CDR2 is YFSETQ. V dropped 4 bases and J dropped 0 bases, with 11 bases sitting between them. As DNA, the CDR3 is TGCGCCAGCAGCCCCGACAGGATCTCCTACGAGCAGTACTTC. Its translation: CASSPDRISYEQYF.

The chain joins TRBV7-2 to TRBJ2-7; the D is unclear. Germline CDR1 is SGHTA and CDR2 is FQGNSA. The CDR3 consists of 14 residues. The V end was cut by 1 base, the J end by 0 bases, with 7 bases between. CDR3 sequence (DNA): TGTGCCAGCAGCTTAGGCGCCAACTCCTACGAGCAGTACTTC. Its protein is CASSLGANSYEQYF.

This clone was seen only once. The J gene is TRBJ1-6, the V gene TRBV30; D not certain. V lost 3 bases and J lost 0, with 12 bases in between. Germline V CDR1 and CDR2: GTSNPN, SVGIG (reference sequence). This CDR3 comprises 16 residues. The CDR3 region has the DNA TGTGCCTGGAGCCGCGGAGAGAGCTCCTATAATTCACCCCTCCACTTT. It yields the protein CAWSRGESSYNSPLHF. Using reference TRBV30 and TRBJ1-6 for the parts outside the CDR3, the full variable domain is SQTIHQWPATLVQPVGSPLSLECTVEGTSNPNLYWYRQAAGRGLQLLFYSVGIGQISSEVPQNLSASRPQDRQFILSSKKLLLSDSGFYLCAWSRGESSYNSPLHFGNGTRLTVT.

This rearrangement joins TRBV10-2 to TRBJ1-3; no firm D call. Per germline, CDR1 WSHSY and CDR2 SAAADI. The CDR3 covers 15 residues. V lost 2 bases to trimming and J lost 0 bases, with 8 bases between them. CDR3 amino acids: CASSESRYSGNTIYF. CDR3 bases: TGCGCCAGCAGTGAGAGCAGGTACTCTGGAAACACCATATATTTT.

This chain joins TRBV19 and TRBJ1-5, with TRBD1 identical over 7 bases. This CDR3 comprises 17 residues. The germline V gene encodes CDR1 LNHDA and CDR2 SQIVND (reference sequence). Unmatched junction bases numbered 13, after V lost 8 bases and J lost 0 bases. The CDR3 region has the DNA TGTGCCAGTTCCTTATACTTGGGACAGAATAGCAATCAGCCCCAGCATTTT. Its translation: CASSLYLGQNSNQPQHF. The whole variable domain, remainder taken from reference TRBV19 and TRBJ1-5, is DGGITQSPKYLFRKEGQNVTLSCEQNLNHDAMYWYRQDPGQGLRLIYYSQIVNDFQKGDIAEGYSVSREKKESFPLTVTSAQKNPTAFYLCASSLYLGQNSNQPQHFGDGTRLSIL.

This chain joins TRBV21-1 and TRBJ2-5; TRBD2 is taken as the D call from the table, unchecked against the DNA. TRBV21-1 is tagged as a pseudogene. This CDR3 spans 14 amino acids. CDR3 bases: TGTGCCAGCTCCTGTTCCGGGTCTAAGGAGACCCAGTACTTC. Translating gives CASSCSGSKETQYF.

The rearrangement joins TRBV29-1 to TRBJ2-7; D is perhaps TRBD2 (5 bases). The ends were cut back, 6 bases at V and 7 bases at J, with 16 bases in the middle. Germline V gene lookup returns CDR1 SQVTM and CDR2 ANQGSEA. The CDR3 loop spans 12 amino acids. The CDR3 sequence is CSVVPGVGEQYF. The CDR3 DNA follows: TGCAGCGTGGTCCCCGGGGTTGGTGAGCAGTACTTC.

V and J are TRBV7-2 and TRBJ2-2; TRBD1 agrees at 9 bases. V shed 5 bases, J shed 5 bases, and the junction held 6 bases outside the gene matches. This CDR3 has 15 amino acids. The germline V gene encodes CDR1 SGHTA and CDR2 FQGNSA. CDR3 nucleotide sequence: TGTGCCAGCAGCCCCGACAGGGGGGTGACCGGGGAGCTGTTTTTT. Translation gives CASSPDRGVTGELFF.

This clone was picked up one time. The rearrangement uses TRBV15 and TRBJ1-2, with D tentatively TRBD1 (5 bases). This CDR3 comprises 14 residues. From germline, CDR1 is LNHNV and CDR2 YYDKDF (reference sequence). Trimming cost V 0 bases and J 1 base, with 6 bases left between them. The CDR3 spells CATSREDSNYGYTF. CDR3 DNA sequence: TGTGCCACCAGCAGAGAAGACAGTAACTATGGCTACACCTTC.